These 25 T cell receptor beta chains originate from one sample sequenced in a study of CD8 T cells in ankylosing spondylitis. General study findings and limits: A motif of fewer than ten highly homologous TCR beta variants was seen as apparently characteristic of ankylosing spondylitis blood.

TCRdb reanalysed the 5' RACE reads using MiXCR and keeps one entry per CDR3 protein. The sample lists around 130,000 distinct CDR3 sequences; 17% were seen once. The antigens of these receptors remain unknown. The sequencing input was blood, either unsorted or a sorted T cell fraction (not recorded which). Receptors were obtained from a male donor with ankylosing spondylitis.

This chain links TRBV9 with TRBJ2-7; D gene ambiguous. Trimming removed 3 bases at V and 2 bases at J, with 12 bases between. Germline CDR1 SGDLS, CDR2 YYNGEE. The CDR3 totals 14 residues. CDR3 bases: TGTGCCAGCAGCGAAGCCGGTGGGCCCTACGAGCAGTACTTC. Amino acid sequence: CASSEAGGPYEQYF.

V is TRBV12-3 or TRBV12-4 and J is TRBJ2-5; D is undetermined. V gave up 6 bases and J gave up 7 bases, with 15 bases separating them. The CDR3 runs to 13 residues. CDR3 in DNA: TGTGCCAGCAGCCTGCAGTTCACCGGGACCCAGTACTTC. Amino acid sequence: CASSLQFTGTQYF.

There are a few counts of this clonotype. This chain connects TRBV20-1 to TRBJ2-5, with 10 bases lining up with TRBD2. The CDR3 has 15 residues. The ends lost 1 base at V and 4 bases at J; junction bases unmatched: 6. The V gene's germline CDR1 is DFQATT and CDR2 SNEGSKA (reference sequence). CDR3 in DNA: TGCAGTGCTAGAGGACTAGCGGGTCGAAGAGAGACCCAGTACTTC. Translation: CSARGLAGRRETQYF.

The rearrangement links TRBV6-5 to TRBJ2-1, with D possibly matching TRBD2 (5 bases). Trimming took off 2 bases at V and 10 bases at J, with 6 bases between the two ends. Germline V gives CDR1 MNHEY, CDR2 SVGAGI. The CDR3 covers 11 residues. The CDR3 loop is CASSYEGEQFF. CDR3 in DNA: TGTGCCAGCAGTTACGAGGGAGAGCAGTTCTTC.

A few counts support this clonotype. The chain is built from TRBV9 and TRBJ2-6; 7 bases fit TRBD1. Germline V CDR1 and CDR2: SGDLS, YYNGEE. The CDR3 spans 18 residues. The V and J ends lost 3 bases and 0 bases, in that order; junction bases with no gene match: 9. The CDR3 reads CASSASGTVPSGANVLTF. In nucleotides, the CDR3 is TGTGCCAGCAGCGCCTCCGGGACAGTCCCCTCTGGGGCCAACGTCCTGACTTTC. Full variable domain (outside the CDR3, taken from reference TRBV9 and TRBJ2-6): DSGVTQTPKHLITATGQRVTLRCSPRSGDLSVYWYQQSLDQGLQFLIQYYNGEERAKGNILERFSAQQFPDLHSELNLSSLELGDSALYFCASSASGTVPSGANVLTFGAGSRLTVL.

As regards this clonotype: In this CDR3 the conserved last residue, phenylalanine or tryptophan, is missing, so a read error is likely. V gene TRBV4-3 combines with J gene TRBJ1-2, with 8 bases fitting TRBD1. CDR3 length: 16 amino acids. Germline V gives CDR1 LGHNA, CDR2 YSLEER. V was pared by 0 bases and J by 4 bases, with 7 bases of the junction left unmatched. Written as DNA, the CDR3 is TGCGCCAGCAGCCAAGATGGGGGACAGGCCTTCTATGGCTACACCTCC. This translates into CASSQDGGQAFYGYTS.

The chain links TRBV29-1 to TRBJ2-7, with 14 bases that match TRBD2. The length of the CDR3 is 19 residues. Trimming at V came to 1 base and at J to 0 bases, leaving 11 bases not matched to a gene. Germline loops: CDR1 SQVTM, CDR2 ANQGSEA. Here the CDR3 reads CSVEASGLAGDRSSYEQYF. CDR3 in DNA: TGCAGCGTTGAAGCGTCGGGACTAGCGGGAGATAGAAGCTCCTACGAGCAGTACTTC.

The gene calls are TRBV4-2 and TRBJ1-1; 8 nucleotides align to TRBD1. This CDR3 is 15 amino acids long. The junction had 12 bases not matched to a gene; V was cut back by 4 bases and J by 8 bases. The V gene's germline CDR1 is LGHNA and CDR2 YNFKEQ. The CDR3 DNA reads TGTGCCAGCAGCCCAGTGCAGGGGGCGCAGGTCGAAGCTTTCTTT. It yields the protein CASSPVQGAQVEAFF.

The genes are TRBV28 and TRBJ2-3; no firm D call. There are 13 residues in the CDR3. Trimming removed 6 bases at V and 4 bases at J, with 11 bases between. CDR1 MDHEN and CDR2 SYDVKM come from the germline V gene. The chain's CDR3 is CASRVPMADTQYF. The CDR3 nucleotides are TGTGCCAGCAGGGTACCAATGGCAGATACGCAGTATTTT.

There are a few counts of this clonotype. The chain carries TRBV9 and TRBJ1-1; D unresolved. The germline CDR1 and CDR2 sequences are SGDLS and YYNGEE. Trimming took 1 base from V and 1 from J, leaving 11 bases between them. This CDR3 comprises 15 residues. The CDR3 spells CASSVIGQTNTEAFF. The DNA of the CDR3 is TGTGCCAGCAGCGTAATCGGGCAAACGAACACTGAAGCTTTCTTT.

CDR3 sequence: CASSYSGLTEAFF. CDR3 nucleotides: TGTGCCAGCAGTTACTCGGGACTAACTGAAGCTTTCTTT. The chain recombines TRBV6-6 with TRBJ1-1, with a possible D match to TRBD1 (5 bases). The CDR3 sequence is 13 residues long. Germline V lookup: CDR1 MNHNY, CDR2 SVGAGI (reference sequence). Trimming removed 0 bases from V and 5 bases from J, with 7 bases in between.

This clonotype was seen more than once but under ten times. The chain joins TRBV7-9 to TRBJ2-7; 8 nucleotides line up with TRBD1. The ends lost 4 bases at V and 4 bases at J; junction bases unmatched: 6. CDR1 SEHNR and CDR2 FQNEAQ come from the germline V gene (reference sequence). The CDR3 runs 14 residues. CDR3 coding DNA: TGTGCCAGCAGCTCCACAGGGGGACGTTACGAGCAGTACTTC. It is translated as CASSSTGGRYEQYF.

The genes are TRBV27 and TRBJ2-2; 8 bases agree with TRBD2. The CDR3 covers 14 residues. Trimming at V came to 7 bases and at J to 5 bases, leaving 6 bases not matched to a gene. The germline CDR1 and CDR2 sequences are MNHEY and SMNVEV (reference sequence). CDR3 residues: CASTKRESTGELFF. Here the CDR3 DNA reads TGTGCCAGCACTAAGCGGGAGAGTACCGGGGAGCTGTTTTTT.

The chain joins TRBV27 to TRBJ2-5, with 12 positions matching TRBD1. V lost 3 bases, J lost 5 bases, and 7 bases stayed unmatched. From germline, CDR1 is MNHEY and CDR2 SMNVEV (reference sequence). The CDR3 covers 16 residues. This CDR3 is CASSFGTGGAFETQYF. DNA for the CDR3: TGTGCCAGCAGTTTTGGGACAGGGGGCGCTTTTGAGACCCAGTACTTC.

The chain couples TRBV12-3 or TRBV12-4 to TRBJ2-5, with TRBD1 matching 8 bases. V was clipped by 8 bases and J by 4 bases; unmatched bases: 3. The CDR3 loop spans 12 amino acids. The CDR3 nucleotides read TGTGCCAGCTCGACAGGGGCAGAGACCCAGTACTTC. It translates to CASSTGAETQYF.

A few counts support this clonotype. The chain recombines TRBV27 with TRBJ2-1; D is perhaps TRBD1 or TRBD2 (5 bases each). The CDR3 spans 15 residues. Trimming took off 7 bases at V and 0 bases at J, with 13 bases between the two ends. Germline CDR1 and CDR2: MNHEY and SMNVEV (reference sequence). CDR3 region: CASNPGLSSYNEQFF. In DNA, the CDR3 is TGTGCCAGCAACCCGGGGCTTAGCTCCTACAATGAGCAGTTCTTC.

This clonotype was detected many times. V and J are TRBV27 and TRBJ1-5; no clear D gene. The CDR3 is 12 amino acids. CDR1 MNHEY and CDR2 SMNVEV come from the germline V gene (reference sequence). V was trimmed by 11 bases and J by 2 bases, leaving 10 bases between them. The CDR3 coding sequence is TGTGCCGCTGGCCGTGGCAATCAGCCCCAGCATTTT. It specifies CAAGRGNQPQHF.

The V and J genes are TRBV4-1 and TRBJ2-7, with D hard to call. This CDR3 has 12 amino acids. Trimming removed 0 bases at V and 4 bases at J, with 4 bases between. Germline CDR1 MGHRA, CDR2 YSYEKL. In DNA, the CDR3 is TGCGCCAGCAGCCAAGATAGGTACGAGCAGTACTTC. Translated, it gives CASSQDRYEQYF.

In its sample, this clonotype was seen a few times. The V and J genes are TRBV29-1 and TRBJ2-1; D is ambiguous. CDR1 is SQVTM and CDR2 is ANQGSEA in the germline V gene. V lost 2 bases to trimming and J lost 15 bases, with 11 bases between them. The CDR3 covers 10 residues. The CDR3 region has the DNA TGCAGCGTTGAAAGAGGCAGACGGTTCTTC. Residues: CSVERGRRFF.

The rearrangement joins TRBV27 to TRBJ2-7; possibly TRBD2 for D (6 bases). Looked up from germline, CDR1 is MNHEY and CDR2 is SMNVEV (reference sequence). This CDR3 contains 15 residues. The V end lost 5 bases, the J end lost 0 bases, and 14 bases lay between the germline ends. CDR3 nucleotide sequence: TGTGCCAGCAGTCCGCGGGGAGGTAGCTCCTACGAGCAGTACTTC. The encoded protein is CASSPRGGSSYEQYF.

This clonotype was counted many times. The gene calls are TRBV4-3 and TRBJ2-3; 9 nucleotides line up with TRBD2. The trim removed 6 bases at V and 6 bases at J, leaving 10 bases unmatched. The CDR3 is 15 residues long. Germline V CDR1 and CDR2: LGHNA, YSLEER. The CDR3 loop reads CASSSIPGLADTQYF. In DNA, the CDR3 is TGCGCCAGCAGTTCTATCCCGGGACTAGCTGATACGCAGTATTTT.

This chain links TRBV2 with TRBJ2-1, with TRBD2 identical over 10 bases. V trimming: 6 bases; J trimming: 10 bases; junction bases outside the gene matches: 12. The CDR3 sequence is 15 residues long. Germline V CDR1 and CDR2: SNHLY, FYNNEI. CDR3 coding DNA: TGTGCCAGCAGGAGGTACGGACTAGCGGAGGGGGAGCAGTTCTTC. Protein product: CASRRYGLAEGEQFF. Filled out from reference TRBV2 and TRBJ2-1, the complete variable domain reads EPEVTQTPSHQVTQMGQEVILRCVPISNHLYFYWYRQILGQKVEFLVSFYNNEISEKSEIFDDQFSVERPDGSNFTLKIRSTKLEDSAMYFCASRRYGLAEGEQFFGPGTRLTVL.

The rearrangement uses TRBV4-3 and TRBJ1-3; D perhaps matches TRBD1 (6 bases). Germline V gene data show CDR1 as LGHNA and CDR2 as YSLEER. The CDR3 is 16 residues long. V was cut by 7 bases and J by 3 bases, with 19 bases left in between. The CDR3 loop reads CASTPARGIVGNTIYF. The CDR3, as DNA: TGCGCCAGCACTCCCGCCAGGGGAATAGTTGGAAACACCATATATTTT.

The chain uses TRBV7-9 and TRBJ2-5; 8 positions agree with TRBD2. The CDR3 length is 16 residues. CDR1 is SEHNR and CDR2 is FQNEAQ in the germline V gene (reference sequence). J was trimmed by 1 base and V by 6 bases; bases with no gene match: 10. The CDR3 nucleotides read TGTGCCAGCAGGCCCGTCACCGGGACTAGCCAAGAGACCCAGTACTTC. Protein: CASRPVTGTSQETQYF.

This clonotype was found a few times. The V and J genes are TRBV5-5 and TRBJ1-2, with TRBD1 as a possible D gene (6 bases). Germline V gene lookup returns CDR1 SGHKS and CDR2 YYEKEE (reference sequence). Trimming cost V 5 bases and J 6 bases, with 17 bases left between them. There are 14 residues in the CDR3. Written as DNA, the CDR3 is TGTGCCAGCAGTTTTAACCGGGACAATAATGGCTACACCTTC. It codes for CASSFNRDNNGYTF.